Each of the 2 T cell receptor beta chains below was sequenced from the same sample in a study of T cells in Graves' hyperthyroidism and ophthalmopathy. The source material, RNA transcripts, was used to amplify TCR beta CDR3 regions. The HTBI primer set drove a first-round RT-PCR of the TCR CDR3. MiXCR, run by TCRdb on the multiplex PCR reads, gives a single entry per CDR3 protein. This table holds around 720,000 distinct CDR3 sequences, about 35% found once. Sample: blood. These receptors came from a woman aged 40 to 50 with Graves' hyperthyroidism.

This clonotype came up a few times. The chain links TRBV3-1 to TRBJ1-5; D might be TRBD1 (5 bases). The CDR3 is 15 residues long. V was trimmed by 2 bases and J by 5 bases, leaving 13 bases between them. Looked up from germline, CDR1 is LGHDT and CDR2 is YNNKEL (reference sequence). The CDR3 loop is CASSQSPGTYQPQHF. The CDR3 DNA reads TGTGCCAGCAGCCAAAGTCCGGGGACCTATCAGCCCCAGCATTTT.

The genes are TRBV11-2 and TRBJ2-7; D not resolved. The CDR3 contains 16 residues. V shed 5 bases and J shed 0 bases, with 17 bases lying between them. Germline CDR1 and CDR2: SGHAT and FQNNGV. The CDR3 region is CASSPIHGRSSYEQYF. The CDR3 DNA follows: TGTGCCAGCAGCCCTATCCACGGACGGAGCTCCTACGAGCAGTACTTC.